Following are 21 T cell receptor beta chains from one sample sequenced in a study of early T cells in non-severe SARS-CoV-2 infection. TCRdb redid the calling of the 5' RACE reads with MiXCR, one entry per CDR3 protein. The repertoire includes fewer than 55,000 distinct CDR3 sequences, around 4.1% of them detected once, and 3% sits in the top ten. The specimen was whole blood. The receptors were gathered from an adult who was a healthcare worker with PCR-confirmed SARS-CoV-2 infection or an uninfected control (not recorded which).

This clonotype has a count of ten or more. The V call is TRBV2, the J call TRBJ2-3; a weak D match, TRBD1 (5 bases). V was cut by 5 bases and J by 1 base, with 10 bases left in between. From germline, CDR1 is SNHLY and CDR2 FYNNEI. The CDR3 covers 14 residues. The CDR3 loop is CASSFTGGTDTQYF. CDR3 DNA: TGTGCCAGCAGTTTCACAGGTGGCACAGATACGCAGTATTTT.

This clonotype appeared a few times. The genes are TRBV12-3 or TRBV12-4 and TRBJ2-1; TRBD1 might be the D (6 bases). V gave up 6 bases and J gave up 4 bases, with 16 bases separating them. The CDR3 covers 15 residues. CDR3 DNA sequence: TGTGCCAGCAGGTCAACCGGGACAACATACAATGAGCAGTTCTTC. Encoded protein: CASRSTGTTYNEQFF.

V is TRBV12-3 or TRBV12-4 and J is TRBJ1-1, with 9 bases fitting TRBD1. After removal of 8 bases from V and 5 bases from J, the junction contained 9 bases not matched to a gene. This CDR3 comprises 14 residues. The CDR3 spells CASGVQGARTEAFF. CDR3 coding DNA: TGTGCCAGCGGTGTACAGGGGGCAAGGACTGAAGCTTTCTTT.

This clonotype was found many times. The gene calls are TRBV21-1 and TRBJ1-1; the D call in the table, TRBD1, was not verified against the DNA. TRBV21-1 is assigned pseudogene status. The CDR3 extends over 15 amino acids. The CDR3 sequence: CASSKVRTTNTEAFF. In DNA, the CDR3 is TGTGCCAGCAGCAAAGTCCGGACAACGAACACTGAAGCTTTCTTT.

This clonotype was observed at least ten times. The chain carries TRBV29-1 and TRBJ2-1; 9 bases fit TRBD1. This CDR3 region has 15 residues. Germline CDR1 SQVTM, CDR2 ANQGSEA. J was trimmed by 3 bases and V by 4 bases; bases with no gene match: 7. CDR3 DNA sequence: TGCAGCGTTGTGCCCGGGACAGGGTACTACAATGAGCAGTTCTTC. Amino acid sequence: CSVVPGTGYYNEQFF.

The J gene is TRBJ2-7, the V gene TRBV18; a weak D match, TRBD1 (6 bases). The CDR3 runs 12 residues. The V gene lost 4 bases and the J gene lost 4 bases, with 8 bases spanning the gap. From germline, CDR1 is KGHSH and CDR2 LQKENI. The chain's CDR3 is CASSLQGYEQYF. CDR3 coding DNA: TGTGCCAGCTCACTACAGGGATACGAGCAGTACTTC.

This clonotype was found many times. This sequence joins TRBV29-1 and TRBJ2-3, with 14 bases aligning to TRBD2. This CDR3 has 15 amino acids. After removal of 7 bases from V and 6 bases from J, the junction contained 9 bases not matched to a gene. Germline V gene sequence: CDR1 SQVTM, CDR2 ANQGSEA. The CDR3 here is CSGRGLAGAPDTQYF. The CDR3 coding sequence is TGCAGCGGCCGGGGACTAGCGGGGGCCCCGGATACGCAGTATTTT.

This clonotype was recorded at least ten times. CDR3 bases: TGTGCCAGCAGCCCAAAAGACAGGGGGCACGAGACCCAGTACTTC. It specifies CASSPKDRGHETQYF. The chain has TRBV3-1 and TRBJ2-5; TRBD1 agrees at 10 bases. V lost 4 bases and J lost 5; bases outside the gene matches: 7. Germline CDR1 LGHDT, CDR2 YNNKEL (reference sequence). CDR3 length: 15 amino acids.

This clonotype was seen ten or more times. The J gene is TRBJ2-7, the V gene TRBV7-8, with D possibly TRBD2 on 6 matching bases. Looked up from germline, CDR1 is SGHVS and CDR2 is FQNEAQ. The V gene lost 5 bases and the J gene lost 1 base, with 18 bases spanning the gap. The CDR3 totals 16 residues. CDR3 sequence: CASSPKGGTSSYEQYF. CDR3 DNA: TGTGCCAGCAGCCCAAAAGGAGGGACTTCTTCCTACGAGCAGTACTTC. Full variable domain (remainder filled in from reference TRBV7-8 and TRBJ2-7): GAGVSQSPRYKVAKRGQDVALRCDPISGHVSLFWYQQALGQGPEFLTYFQNEAQLDKSGLPSDRFFAERPEGSVSTLKIQRTQQEDSAVYLCASSPKGGTSSYEQYFGPGTRLTVT.

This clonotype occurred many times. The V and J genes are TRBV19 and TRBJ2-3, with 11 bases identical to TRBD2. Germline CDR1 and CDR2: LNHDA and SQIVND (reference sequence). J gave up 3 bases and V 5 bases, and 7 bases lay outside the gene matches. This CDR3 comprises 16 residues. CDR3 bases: TGTGCCAGTAGTGTAACCGGGACTAGCGGAACAGATACGCAGTATTTT. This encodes CASSVTGTSGTDTQYF.

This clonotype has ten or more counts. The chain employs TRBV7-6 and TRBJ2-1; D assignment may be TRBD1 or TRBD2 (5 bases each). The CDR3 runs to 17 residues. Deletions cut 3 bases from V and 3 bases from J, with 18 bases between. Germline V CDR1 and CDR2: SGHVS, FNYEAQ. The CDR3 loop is CASSLGVGAQLYNEQFF. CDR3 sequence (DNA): TGTGCCAGCAGCTTGGGTGTCGGGGCCCAACTCTACAATGAGCAGTTCTTC.

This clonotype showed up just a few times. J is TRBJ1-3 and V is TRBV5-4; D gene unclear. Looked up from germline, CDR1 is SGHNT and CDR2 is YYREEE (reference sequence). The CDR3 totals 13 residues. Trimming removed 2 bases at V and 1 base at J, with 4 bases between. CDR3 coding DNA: TGTGCCAGCAGCTTTGAGTCTGGAAACACCATATATTTT. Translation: CASSFESGNTIYF.

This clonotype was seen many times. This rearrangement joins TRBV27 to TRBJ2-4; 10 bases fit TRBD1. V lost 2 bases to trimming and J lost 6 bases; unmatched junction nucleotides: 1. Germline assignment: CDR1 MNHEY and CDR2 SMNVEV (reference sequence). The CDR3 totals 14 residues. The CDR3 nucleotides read TGTGCCAGCAGTTTAAGGGACAGGGGAAACATTCAGTACTTC. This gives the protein CASSLRDRGNIQYF.

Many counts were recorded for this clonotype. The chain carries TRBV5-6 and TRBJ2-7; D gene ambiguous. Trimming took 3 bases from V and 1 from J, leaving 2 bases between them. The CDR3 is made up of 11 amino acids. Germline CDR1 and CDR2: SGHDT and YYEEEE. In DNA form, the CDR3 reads TGTGCCAGCAGCTCATCCTACGAGCAGTACTTC. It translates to CASSSSYEQYF. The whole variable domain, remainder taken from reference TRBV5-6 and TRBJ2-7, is DAGVTQSPTHLIKTRGQQVTLRCSPKSGHDTVSWYQQALGQGPQFIFQYYEEEERQRGNFPDRFSGHQFPNYSSELNVNALLLGDSALYLCASSSSYEQYFGPGTRLTVT.

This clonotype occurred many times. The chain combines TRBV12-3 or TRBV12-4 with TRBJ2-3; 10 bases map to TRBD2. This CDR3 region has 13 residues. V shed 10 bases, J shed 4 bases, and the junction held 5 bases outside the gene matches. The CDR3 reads CATALAGSDTQYF. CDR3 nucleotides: TGTGCCACCGCACTAGCGGGATCAGATACGCAGTATTTT.

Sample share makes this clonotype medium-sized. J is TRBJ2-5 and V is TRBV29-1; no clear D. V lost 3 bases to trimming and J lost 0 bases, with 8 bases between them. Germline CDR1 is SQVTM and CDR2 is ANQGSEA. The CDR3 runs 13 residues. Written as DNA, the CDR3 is TGCAGCGTTGAGTCCGGGTACCAAGAGACCCAGTACTTC. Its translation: CSVESGYQETQYF.

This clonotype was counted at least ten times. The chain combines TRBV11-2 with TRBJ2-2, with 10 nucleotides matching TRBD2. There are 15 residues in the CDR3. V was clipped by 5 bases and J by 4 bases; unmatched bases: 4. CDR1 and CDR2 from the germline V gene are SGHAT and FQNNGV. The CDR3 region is CASSASGRGTGELFF. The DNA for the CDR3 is TGTGCCAGCAGCGCAAGCGGGAGGGGCACCGGGGAGCTGTTTTTT.

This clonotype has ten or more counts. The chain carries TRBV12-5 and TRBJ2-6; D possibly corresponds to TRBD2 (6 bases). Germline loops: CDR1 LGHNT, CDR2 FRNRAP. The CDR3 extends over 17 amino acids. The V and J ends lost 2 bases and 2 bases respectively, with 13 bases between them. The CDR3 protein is CASGLNHLAAGANVLTF. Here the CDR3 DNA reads TGTGCTAGTGGTTTGAATCATTTAGCGGCTGGGGCCAACGTCCTGACTTTC. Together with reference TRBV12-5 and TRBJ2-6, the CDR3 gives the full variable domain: DARVTQTPRHKVTEMGQEVTMRCQPILGHNTVFWYRQTMMQGLELLAYFRNRAPLDDSGMPKDRFSAEMPDATLATLKIQPSEPRDSAVYFCASGLNHLAAGANVLTFGAGSRLTVL.

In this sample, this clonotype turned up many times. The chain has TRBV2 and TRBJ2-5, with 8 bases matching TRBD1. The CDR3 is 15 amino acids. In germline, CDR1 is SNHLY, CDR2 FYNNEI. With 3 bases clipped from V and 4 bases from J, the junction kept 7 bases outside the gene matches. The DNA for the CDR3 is TGTGCCAGCAGTGATGACAGGGGTGGAGGAGAGACCCAGTACTTC. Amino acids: CASSDDRGGGETQYF.

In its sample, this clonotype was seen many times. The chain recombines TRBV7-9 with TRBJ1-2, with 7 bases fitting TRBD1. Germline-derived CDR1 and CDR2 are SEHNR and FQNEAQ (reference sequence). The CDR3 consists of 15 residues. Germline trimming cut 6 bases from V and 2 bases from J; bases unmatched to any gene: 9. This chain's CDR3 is CASSSGTDLNYGYTF. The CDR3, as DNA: TGTGCCAGCAGTAGTGGGACAGACTTAAACTATGGCTACACCTTC.

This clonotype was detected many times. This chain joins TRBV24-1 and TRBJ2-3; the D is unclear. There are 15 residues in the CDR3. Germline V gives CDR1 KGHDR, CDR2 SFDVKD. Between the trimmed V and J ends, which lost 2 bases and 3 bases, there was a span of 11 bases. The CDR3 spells CATSDYRDPTDTQYF. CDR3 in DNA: TGTGCCACCAGTGATTACAGAGACCCTACAGATACGCAGTATTTT.